This T cell receptor beta chain was recovered during a study of T cells in Graves' hyperthyroidism and ophthalmopathy. Trimming left V 1 base short and J 2 bases short, with 6 bases between. Germline CDR1 reads SGDLS; CDR2 reads YYNGEE. This CDR3 is 14 amino acids long. Researchers took RNA transcripts and amplified the TCR beta CDR3 regions from them. The TCR CDR3 was amplified in a first-round RT-PCR using the HTBI primer set. TCRdb fed the multiplex PCR reads into MiXCR, producing one record per CDR3 protein. Seen here are over 350,000 distinct CDR3 sequences, over 13% observed once, and the top ten hold approximately 27%. This clonotype was counted between two and nine times.

The chain is built from TRBV9 and TRBJ1-4, with D perhaps matching TRBD1 (6 bases). Material: blood. This sequence was found in a man aged 45-60 years with Graves' ophthalmopathy. The CDR3 DNA reads TGTGCCAGCAGCGTAACAGGGACTAATGAAAAACTGTTTTTT. Amino acid sequence: CASSVTGTNEKLFF.